These T cell receptor beta chains were read from a single sample in a study of blood T cell repertoires in COVID-19. The repertoire was sequenced with immunoSEQ multiplex PCR; TCRdb's copy has only in-frame clones and lacks some. This table holds about 53,000 clones, approximately 86% found once. Material for sequencing was peripheral blood. Receptors originate from a man in his 70s with active COVID-19. The CDR3 runs from the conserved cysteine through the conserved F or W. The order of the fields is V gene, D gene, clone size, J gene, CDR3 DNA, CDR3 protein. The D gene is left open where the match is weak. Only part of the rows carry a size: once, few, many, or a class if the clone is expanded.

TRBV24-1	TRBD1	.	TRBJ2-3	TGTGCCACCAGTGACCCCAACCCTAGGACAGGGACCAGTTCAGATACGCAGTATTTT	CATSDPNPRTGTSSDTQYF
TRBV7-9	.	.	TRBJ1-1	TGTGCCAGCAGTCTTCCGGCAGACTCGGCTGAAGCTTTCTTT	CASSLPADSAEAFF
TRBV7-3	.	once	TRBJ2-5	TGTGCCAGCAGCCGCGACAGGCAAGAGACCCAGTACTTC	CASSRDRQETQYF
TRBV6-5	TRBD1	.	TRBJ1-6	TGTGCCAGCAGTTCCCTCGGGACAGGGACCAATTCACCCCTCCACTTT	CASSSLGTGTNSPLHF
TRBV19	.	few	TRBJ2-3	TGTGCCAGTAGTGCGACAGCTAGCACAGATACGCAGTATTTT	CASSATASTDTQYF
TRBV2	TRBD2	.	TRBJ2-7	TGTGCCAGCAGTCTGAGCGGGGGGAGGTTCTACGAGCAGTACTTC	CASSLSGGRFYEQYF
TRBV25-1	TRBD2	.	TRBJ2-1	TGTGCCAGCAGTGGGGGCCTAGCGGGGGGCTTGCTCTTC	CASSGGLAGGLLF
TRBV6-5	.	.	TRBJ1-5	TGTGCCAGCACTTGGGGGGGGAGCAATCAGCCCCAGCATTTT	CASTWGGSNQPQHF
TRBV2	TRBD1	.	TRBJ1-2	TGTGCCAGCGGGCGGGACAGGGGGCGTGACTATGGCTACACCTTC	CASGRDRGRDYGYTF
TRBV21-1	.	.	TRBJ1-5	TGTGCCAGCCGAGGAGTTCGGACAGACTATAGTAGGAGCAATCAGCCCCAGCATTTT	CASRGVRTDYSRSNQPQHF
TRBV4-1	.	.	TRBJ2-2	TGCGCCAGCAGCCAAGTCGGTGGAGGGCTACTAAGGAACACCGGGGAGCTGTTTTTT	CASSQVGGGLLRNTGELFF
TRBV7-7	TRBD2	.	TRBJ2-1	TGTGCTAGCGCGGTTTCGGGGGGGCCTTCGAATGAGCAGTTCTTC	CASAVSGGPSNEQFF
TRBV6-4	.	.	TRBJ2-3	TGTGCCAGCAGTTCTGGCACAGATACGCAGTATTTT	CASSSGTDTQYF
TRBV7-8	TRBD1	.	TRBJ2-3	TGTGCCAGCAGCTTAAGGGCGGGACAGGGCCAGTATTTT	CASSLRAGQGQYF
TRBV7-2	.	.	TRBJ2-7	TGTGCCAGCAGCTTATCAATCTCCTACGAGCAGTACTTC	CASSLSISYEQYF
TRBV10-3	TRBD1	once	TRBJ2-1	TGTGCCATCAGTGAGTCGGGACAGGGGAACAATGAGCAGTTCTTC	CAISESGQGNNEQFF
TRBV5-5	.	few	TRBJ2-7	TGTGCCAGCAGCCCCGGGACACCCACCTACGAGCAGTACTTC	CASSPGTPTYEQYF
TRBV6-5	.	once	TRBJ2-3	TGTGCCAGCGGGGGGGCTTACACAGATACGCAGTATTTT	CASGGAYTDTQYF
TRBV7-2	TRBD1	.	TRBJ1-2	TGTGCCAGCAGCACCAGGGGGCGCCGAGGCTACACCTTC	CASSTRGRRGYTF
TRBV24-1	TRBD1	.	TRBJ1-2	TGTGCCACCAGTGACCATGGACAGGGGGTGGGTGGCTACACCTTC	CATSDHGQGVGGYTF
TRBV7-9	.	.	TRBJ2-6	TGTGCCAGCAGCTCCCTTACAGGGTGGGGGGCCAACGTCCTGACTTTC	CASSSLTGWGANVLTF
TRBV9	TRBD2	few	TRBJ2-3	TGTGCCAGCAGCCTCCAGTGGGGAGGGGACACGCAGTATTTT	CASSLQWGGDTQYF
TRBV18	.	.	TRBJ1-6	TGTGCCAGCTCACCACAATCACAGGGAGTAGGAGGTAATTCACCCCTCCACTTT	CASSPQSQGVGGNSPLHF
TRBV7-8	.	.	TRBJ1-5	TGTGCCAGCAGCTTAACAGGATCCCAGCCCCAGCATTTT	CASSLTGSQPQHF